These T cell receptor beta chains were read from a single sample in a study of beta chain features in type 1 diabetes. Assay used: immunoSEQ multiplex PCR; TCRdb lists only in-frame clones, some missing. The repertoire holds approximately 470,000 clones, over 25% seen once, with 0.065% in the top ten. The material sequenced was naive CD4+ T cells from blood. These receptors were obtained from a man between 18 and 35 years old in good health. The CDR3 runs from the conserved cysteine through the conserved F or W. Fields, in order: V gene, J gene, CDR3 length, D gene, clone size, CDR3 protein, CDR3 DNA. A D gene is named only where the DNA matches it firmly. Part of the rows lack a size; the others show once, few, many or a class for expanded clones.

>TRBV4-3|TRBJ2-4|16|-|-
CASSQGLGLAKNIQYF
TGCGCCAGCAGCCAAGGTCTAGGGCTAGCCAAAAACATTCAGTACTTC
>TRBV4-3|TRBJ2-1|16|-|-
CASSQDPLGSYNEQFF
TGCGCCAGCAGCCAAGATCCCCTAGGCTCCTACAATGAGCAGTTCTTC
>TRBV7-6|TRBJ2-7|13|-|few
CASSWGLSYEQYF
TGTGCCAGCAGCTGGGGACTGAGCTACGAGCAGTACTTC
>TRBV30|TRBJ1-5|13|-|-
CAWSLERNQPQHF
TGTGCCTGGAGTCTGGAACGGAATCAGCCCCAGCATTTT
>TRBV5-1|TRBJ2-7|13|-|few
CASSLPSSYEQYF
TGCGCCAGCAGCTTGCCCTCCTCCTACGAGCAGTACTTC
>TRBV5-6|TRBJ1-1|13|-|-
CASSFIGRTEAFF
TGTGCCAGCAGCTTTATTGGACGCACTGAAGCTTTCTTT
>TRBV4-1|TRBJ1-5|16|-|-
CASSQVGRGSNQPQHF
TGCGCCAGCAGCCAAGTCGGCAGGGGAAGCAATCAGCCCCAGCATTTT
>TRBV28|TRBJ2-4|12|-|-
CASSLVRDIQYF
TGTGCCAGCAGTTTAGTCCGAGACATTCAGTACTTC
>TRBV30|TRBJ1-4|14|TRBD1|-
CAWSVTGGNEKLFF
TGTGCCTGGAGTGTGACAGGGGGAAATGAAAAACTGTTTTTT
>TRBV28|TRBJ2-2|13|-|-
CASSHRNTGELFF
TGTGCCAGCAGTCATAGAAACACCGGGGAGCTGTTTTTT
>TRBV2|TRBJ2-1|12|-|-
CASSGQNNEQFF
TGTGCCAGCAGTGGCCAAAACAATGAGCAGTTCTTC
>TRBV7-2|TRBJ2-3|14|TRBD2|-
CASSSTSGTDTQYF
TGTGCCAGCAGCTCGACTAGCGGGACAGATACGCAGTATTTT
>TRBV29-1|TRBJ2-6|12|-|-
CSGHSGANVLTF
TGCAGCGGCCACTCTGGGGCCAACGTCCTGACTTTC
>TRBV2|TRBJ2-1|16|TRBD2|-
CASAGTSGRPYNEQFF
TGTGCCAGCGCCGGGACTAGCGGGAGACCCTACAATGAGCAGTTCTTC
>TRBV7-2|TRBJ2-7|15|TRBD2|-
CASSRTSGGNYEQYF
TGTGCCAGCAGTCGGACTAGCGGGGGAAACTACGAGCAGTACTTC
>TRBV30|TRBJ2-7|14|TRBD1|-
CAWSRTGVFDEQYF
TGTGCCTGGAGCAGGACAGGGGTTTTCGACGAGCAGTACTTC
>TRBV9|TRBJ2-3|17|TRBD2|few
CASSSRRLAGAPDTQYF
TGTGCCAGCAGCTCGAGACGACTAGCGGGGGCTCCAGATACGCAGTATTTT
>TRBV29-1|TRBJ1-1|14|-|few
CSVEGTEGHTEAFF
TGCAGCGTTGAAGGGACAGAGGGCCACACTGAAGCTTTCTTT
>TRBV10-3|TRBJ2-7|14|TRBD2|-
CAISGGSGTFEQYF
TGTGCCATCAGTGGAGGTAGCGGGACCTTTGAGCAGTACTTC
>TRBV19|TRBJ2-1|17|TRBD1|-
CASSIAIDRGSYNEQFF
TGTGCCAGTAGTATAGCCATAGACAGGGGTTCCTACAATGAGCAGTTCTTC
>TRBV6-1|TRBJ2-7|14|-|few
CASSGMGTYYEQYF
TGTGCCAGCAGTGGGATGGGCACCTACTACGAGCAGTACTTC
>TRBV5-4|TRBJ1-2|14|-|-
CASTTEVGHYGYTF
TGTGCCAGCACCACGGAGGTGGGGCACTATGGCTACACCTTC
>TRBV7-2|TRBJ2-3|17|TRBD2|-
CASSLVPTSGGTDTQYF
TGTGCCAGCAGCTTAGTCCCGACTAGCGGAGGCACAGATACGCAGTATTTT
>TRBV7-3|TRBJ2-3|12|-|-
CASSAGSDTQYF
TGTGCCAGCAGCGCTGGATCAGATACGCAGTATTTT
>TRBV30|TRBJ2-3|16|TRBD1|few
CAWRAGTGGEVDTQYF
TGTGCCTGGAGAGCCGGGACAGGGGGCGAAGTAGATACGCAGTATTTT
>TRBV29-1|TRBJ2-3|16|TRBD2|-
CSVAGTSGRVGDTQYF
TGCAGCGTGGCCGGGACTAGCGGGAGGGTTGGAGATACGCAGTATTTT
>TRBV2|TRBJ1-1|15|TRBD1|few
CASIPDRVGGTEAFF
TGTGCCAGCATTCCCGACAGGGTGGGGGGCACTGAAGCTTTCTTT
>TRBV6-5|TRBJ1-2|13|TRBD1|-
CASSPTGFRGYTF
TGTGCCAGCAGTCCGACAGGGTTCCGTGGCTACACCTTC
>TRBV11-2|TRBJ2-5|17|-|-
CASSPKGGPTDKETQYF
TGTGCCAGCAGCCCTAAAGGCGGGCCCACCGACAAAGAGACCCAGTACTTC
>TRBV5-1|TRBJ2-3|15|-|few
CASSLGPASTDTQYF
TGCGCCAGCAGCCTGGGACCGGCTAGCACAGATACGCAGTATTTT
>TRBV9|TRBJ2-3|16|-|-
CASSGGSHSSTDTQYF
TGTGCCAGCAGTGGGGGCAGTCACTCTAGCACAGATACGCAGTATTTT
>TRBV5-1|TRBJ1-2|14|-|few
CASSLEAEAAGYTF
TGCGCCAGCAGCTTGGAGGCGGAAGCGGCCGGCTACACCTTC
>TRBV23-1|TRBJ2-7|12|-|-
CASSQSGEEQYF
TGCGCCAGCAGTCAATCAGGGGAAGAGCAGTACTTC
>TRBV25-1|TRBJ1-2|12|-|few
CASSESGYGYTF
TGTGCCAGCAGTGAATCCGGATATGGCTACACCTTC
>TRBV7-2|TRBJ2-1|15|TRBD2|few
CASSLVAGGHSEQFF
TGTGCCAGCAGCTTAGTAGCGGGAGGGCATAGTGAGCAGTTCTTC